The 3 T cell receptor beta chains below all came from one sample that was sequenced in a study of Graves' ophthalmopathy and Graves' hyperthyroidism. RNA transcripts served as template for amplifying TCR beta CDR3 sequences. First-round RT-PCR with HTBI primers preceded a second-round multiplex PCR. TCRdb analysed the multiplex PCR reads with MiXCR anew, one entry per CDR3 protein. The sample consists of just over 600,000 distinct CDR3 sequences, around a fifth of them appearing once. The specimen sequenced was peripheral blood. The receptors were sampled from a woman between 18 and 29 years old with stable Graves' hyperthyroidism. Some clones in this sample may be carry-over from other donors' samples.

Notes on this clonotype: At one end, the junction sequence differs from germline, possibly due to a read error. The genes are TRBV6-1 and TRBJ1-1; 7 bases are a match to TRBD1. The CDR3 spans 15 residues. Per germline, CDR1 MNHNS and CDR2 SASEGT. The CDR3 loop is CASGPDRVSNTEACF. The CDR3 nucleotides are TGTGCCAGCGGTCCAGACAGGGTATCGAACACTGAAGCTTGCTTT.

The chain is built from TRBV6-5 and TRBJ2-7; D possibly corresponds to TRBD2 (7 bases). In germline, CDR1 is MNHEY, CDR2 SVGAGI. The CDR3 has 14 residues. The V and J ends lost 5 bases and 2 bases respectively, with 13 bases between them. CDR3 nucleotides: TGTGCCAGCAGTAACAGGGAGGGACCCTACGAGCAGTACTTC. The encoded protein is CASSNREGPYEQYF.

This clonotype has more than one count but fewer than ten. V usage is TRBV18 and J usage is TRBJ2-7, with 7 bases matching TRBD2. CDR3 length: 16 amino acids. With V trimmed by 0 bases and J by 5 bases, 10 bases remained unmatched. CDR1 is KGHSH, CDR2 LQKENI, per germline. CDR3 loop: CASSPPSRGSSNEQYF. CDR3 bases: TGTGCCAGCTCACCACCTTCTCGCGGGAGTTCCAACGAGCAGTACTTC.